This T cell receptor (beta chain) was obtained from a study of blood T cells in healthy people across ages (dated by TCRdb to the mid-2010s). General notes on the study: In model experiments, template switching captured about one uniquely barcoded TCR beta cDNA molecule for every two T cells. To avoid experimental bias, donors of different ages were randomly spread across the sequencing lanes. The donors were divided into four age groups: young (average approximately 17 years), middle-aged (over 35), aged (approximately 62) and long-lived (around 87). The study measured age-related changes in TCR beta repertoire diversity using deep sequencing normalized with unique cDNA molecular identifiers. The study analyzed two additional independent replicas of 1 million unique cDNA reads from the same blood draw for two donors, one aged 18 to 30 and one aged 80 or older. What the work shows at the level of the full study, not this receptor alone: Estimates of total diversity based on one million sequenced T cells were considered lower bounds and underestimates. There was a strong correlation between observed TCR beta diversity and the percentage of naive T cells measured by flow cytometry. Compared with the aged group, more naive CD4+ T cells, fewer expanded clones and increased TCR diversity were shown by the long-lived group, suggesting age selection. Because profiling used bulk unsorted PBMCs, naive and antigen-experienced compartments could not be compared conclusively. Donor CMV infection status was unknown, potentially confounding age-related changes in expanded clonotypes. Observed TCR beta diversity per million T cells fell roughly linearly with age, and a significant reduction was already apparent by age roughly 41.

The CDR3 goes from the cysteine to the phenylalanine over 13 residues. Only the CDR3 DNA stays, 39 bases, in frame from base 1. The germline V gene encodes CDR1 MNHNS and CDR2 SASEGT. Trimming removed 7 bases from V and 3 bases from J, leaving 13 bases between the germline ends. Library preparation used 5' RACE. TCRdb records Illumina HiSeq 2500 as the sequencer. The second PCR ran for roughly 7 to 11 cycles and used a J-beta primer mix along with a sample-barcoded 5' primer. Each TCR beta cDNA molecule received a unique molecular identifier from a template-switch 5' adaptor carrying 12 random nucleotides. Each sample yielded at least 2.5 million CDR3-containing paired-end reads. First-strand cDNA synthesis was performed from all RNA using the Mint cDNA synthesis kit, with priming by a TRBC-specific oligonucleotide. After uracil-DNA glycosylase treatment, a first 18-cycle PCR used universal primers M1SS and BC2_uni_R on all cDNA. As for the authors' bioinformatics: For normalization, 1 million high-quality reads, each with a distinct molecular identifier, were randomly selected from each sample. Instead of being binned into consensus sequences, reads with shared molecular identifiers were discarded. MiTCR, run with a Q25 quality threshold and the strictest error-elimination algorithm, handled CDR3 identification, clonotype clustering and error correction. Lower-bound total TCR beta diversity was estimated with a nonparametric unseen species model using Euler transformation. Using fastp trimming at Q25 and MiXCR clonotype assembly, TCRdb reanalyzed the public sequencing data and kept in-frame beta chains. Identical CDR3 protein sequences are pooled into one entry, listed with their most common genes and DNA. These V and J calls rely on TCRdb rather than the paper's analysis. This sample comprises 1.6 million or so distinct CDR3 sequences, about 35% of them detected only once. The top ten clonotypes cover approximately 10% of the sample.

The donors were 40 or so Caucasian individuals from Russia, aged roughly 6 to 90 years, who were systemically healthy. Around 9.8 milliliters of peripheral blood were collected from each donor into EDTA-treated Vacutainer tubes. Ficoll-Paque density-gradient centrifugation was used to isolate PBMCs, with at least 6 million obtained per sample. Trizol reagent was used to extract total RNA from PBMCs, with at least 5.5 micrograms per sample. Naive CD45RAhigh/CD27high T cell percentages were measured by flow cytometry on a PBMC aliquot from every donor. This clonotype showed up just a few times. Its specific antigen is unknown. No quality values exist for individual bases; no much larger clone is one base distant.

The sequence came from a young woman in good health. The sample was blood. The V and J segments used are TRBV6-1 and TRBJ2-7; a tentative D call is TRBD2 (5 bases match). The CDR3: CASTPGLYYEQYF. The DNA sequence reads TGTGCCAGCACCCCGGGGTTATACTACGAGCAGTACTTC.